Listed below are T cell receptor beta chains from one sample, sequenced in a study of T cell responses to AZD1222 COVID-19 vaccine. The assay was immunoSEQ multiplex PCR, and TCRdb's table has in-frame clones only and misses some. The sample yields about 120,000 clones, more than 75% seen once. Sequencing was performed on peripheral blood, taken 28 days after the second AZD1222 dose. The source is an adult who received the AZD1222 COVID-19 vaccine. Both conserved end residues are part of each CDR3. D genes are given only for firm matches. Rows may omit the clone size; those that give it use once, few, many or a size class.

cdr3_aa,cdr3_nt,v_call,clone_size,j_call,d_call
CASSQNRGQETQYF,TGTGCCAGCAGCCAAAACAGGGGACAAGAGACCCAGTACTTC,TRBV28,-,TRBJ2-5,TRBD1
CASSNVPASGEQFF,TGTGCCAGTTCAAACGTCCCTGCCTCCGGGGAGCAGTTCTTC,TRBV19,-,TRBJ2-1,-
CASSFEANRAEAFF,TGTGCCAGCAGCTTTGAAGCAAACCGGGCTGAAGCTTTCTTT,TRBV7-3,once,TRBJ1-1,-
CASSVGGTGAYEQYF,TGTGCCAGCAGCGTAGGCGGGACAGGGGCTTACGAGCAGTACTTC,TRBV9,-,TRBJ2-7,TRBD1
CSVARGYTEAFF,TGCAGCGTTGCCCGTGGATACACTGAAGCTTTCTTT,TRBV29-1,once,TRBJ1-1,-
CASSPPSLGYGNTIYF,TGTGCCAGCAGCCCCCCCTCCTTGGGGTACGGAAACACCATATATTTT,TRBV6-2/TRBV6-3,few,TRBJ1-3,-
CASSFPRGPQVETEAFF,TGTGCCAGCAGTTTTCCGCGGGGGCCCCAGGTGGAAACTGAAGCTTTCTTT,TRBV28,-,TRBJ1-1,-
CASSPGHLYEQYF,TGTGCCAGCTCACCGGGACATCTATACGAGCAGTACTTC,TRBV18,-,TRBJ2-7,-
CASSLRTGWYQPQHF,TGTGCCAGCAGCTTGAGGACAGGGTGGTATCAGCCCCAGCATTTT,TRBV5-6,-,TRBJ1-5,TRBD1
CASSYSRGAKGNTIYF,TGTGCCAGCAGTTACTCCCGGGGCGCGAAAGGAAACACCATATATTTT,TRBV6-5,-,TRBJ1-3,-
CAGYGLGRQGRRYEQYF,TGTGCCGGATATGGATTGGGCCGACAGGGAAGACGCTACGAGCAGTACTTC,TRBV30,-,TRBJ2-7,TRBD1
CATGQQETQYF,TGTGCCACGGGACAGCAAGAGACCCAGTACTTC,TRBV30,-,TRBJ2-5,TRBD1
CASTGPSGRSEDYGYTF,TGTGCCAGCACGGGCCCCTCGGGACGGTCAGAGGACTATGGCTACACCTTC,TRBV2,-,TRBJ1-2,-
CASSYSGAEAFF,TGTGCCAGCAGTTATAGCGGCGCTGAAGCTTTCTTT,TRBV27,-,TRBJ1-1,-
CASSLTTGNYGYTF,TGTGCCAGCAGCCTAACGACAGGGAACTATGGCTACACCTTC,TRBV7-2,-,TRBJ1-2,TRBD1
CASSLVGPIEAFF,TGCGCCAGCAGCTTGGTAGGACCGATTGAAGCTTTCTTT,TRBV5-1,once,TRBJ1-1,-
CASSESSAGTDSNQPQHF,TGCGCCAGCAGTGAGTCGAGTGCCGGGACGGATAGCAATCAGCCCCAGCATTTT,TRBV10-1,-,TRBJ1-5,-
CASSYLLTEAFF,TGTGCCAGCAGCTACCTTCTCACTGAAGCTTTCTTT,TRBV5-5,-,TRBJ1-1,-
CASSYGQGAYEQYF,TGTGCCAGCAGCTACGGACAGGGGGCCTACGAGCAGTACTTC,TRBV5-4,few,TRBJ2-7,TRBD1
CASSLVRGNRGYGYTF,TGTGCCAGCAGCTTAGTGCGGGGCAATCGGGGCTATGGCTACACCTTC,TRBV7-8,-,TRBJ1-2,-
CAISRDSSNQPQHF,TGTGCCATCAGCCGGGACAGCTCAAATCAGCCCCAGCATTTT,TRBV10-3,-,TRBJ1-5,TRBD1
CASSASGTGDYEQYF,TGTGCCAGCTCAGCCTCCGGGACAGGCGATTACGAGCAGTACTTC,TRBV18,-,TRBJ2-7,TRBD1
CASSPGLAGGGEQYF,TGTGCCAGCAGCCCGGGACTAGCGGGAGGTGGGGAGCAGTACTTC,TRBV5-4,-,TRBJ2-7,TRBD2
CASSVLQGNNQPQHF,TGTGCCAGTAGTGTCCTACAGGGAAACAATCAGCCCCAGCATTTT,TRBV19,-,TRBJ1-5,-
CAWSAREEPQHF,TGTGCCTGGAGCGCCAGGGAGGAGCCCCAGCATTTT,TRBV30,-,TRBJ1-5,-
CASSLGRSNTEAFF,TGTGCCAGCAGCTTGGGCAGGAGTAACACTGAAGCTTTCTTT,TRBV11-3,-,TRBJ1-1,-
CAISESGALQANYGYTF,TGTGCCATCAGTGAGTCGGGGGCTTTACAGGCAAACTATGGCTACACCTTC,TRBV10-3,-,TRBJ1-2,-
CASSRFGGWSGGDYEQYF,TGTGCCAGCAGCCGCTTCGGGGGCTGGAGTGGGGGAGATTACGAGCAGTACTTC,TRBV7-2,once,TRBJ2-7,-
CAIRDRATYEQYF,TGTGCCATCCGGGACAGGGCTACTTACGAGCAGTACTTC,TRBV27,-,TRBJ2-7,TRBD1
CASTTTGALNYGYTF,TGTGCCAGCACGACTACAGGGGCGCTAAACTATGGCTACACCTTC,TRBV28,-,TRBJ1-2,TRBD1
CASSSPSGSSPLHF,TGTGCCAGCAGCAGCCCCTCGGGGAGTTCACCCCTCCACTTT,TRBV5-4,-,TRBJ1-6,-
CASSSTPGSGGDYGYTF,TGTGCCAGCAGCTCCACCCCGGGATCAGGGGGGGACTATGGCTACACCTTC,TRBV11-2,-,TRBJ1-2,TRBD1
CASSSRGPGFSYNSPLHF,TGTGCCAGCAGTTCAAGGGGGCCGGGGTTCTCCTATAATTCACCCCTCCACTTT,TRBV7-9,-,TRBJ1-6,TRBD1
CASSRQGSFNYGYTF,TGTGCCAGCAGTCGACAGGGGTCATTTAACTATGGCTACACCTTC,TRBV2,-,TRBJ1-2,TRBD1
CASSLAQGRHNQPQHF,TGTGCCAGCAGCTTAGCTCAGGGACGGCACAATCAGCCCCAGCATTTT,TRBV7-8,-,TRBJ1-5,-
CAWMGSGNTIYF,TGTGCCTGGATGGGCTCTGGAAACACCATATATTTT,TRBV30,-,TRBJ1-3,-
CASKRLRGGTGELFF,TGTGCCAGCAAAAGATTGCGGGGCGGCACCGGGGAGCTGTTTTTT,TRBV6-5,once,TRBJ2-2,-
CASSPPSGMYEQYF,TGTGCCAGCAGCCCCCCCTCAGGGATGTACGAGCAGTACTTC,TRBV11-2,-,TRBJ2-7,-
CASSPGGGVEKLFF,TGTGCCAGCAGCCCGGGGGGAGGTGTTGAAAAACTGTTTTTT,TRBV5-4,-,TRBJ1-4,-
CATRRAGGENQPQHF,TGTGCCACCAGGCGGGCCGGGGGGGAGAATCAGCCCCAGCATTTT,TRBV15,-,TRBJ1-5,-
CASSQDPGFGGYTF,TGCGCCAGCAGCCAAGATCCGGGTTTCGGCGGCTACACCTTC,TRBV4-1,-,TRBJ1-2,-
CASSFEGRRVPGQPQHF,TGTGCCAGCAGCTTCGAGGGCAGGCGGGTCCCCGGTCAGCCCCAGCATTTT,TRBV11-3,-,TRBJ1-5,-
CASKGQGHEQYF,TGTGCCAGCAAGGGGCAGGGTCACGAGCAGTACTTC,TRBV6-5,-,TRBJ2-7,-
CASSLLGTTNEKLFF,TGCGCCAGCAGCTTGTTGGGGACAACTAATGAAAAACTGTTTTTT,TRBV5-1,-,TRBJ1-4,-
CASSRTGDDQPQHF,TGTGCCAGCAGCCGGACAGGGGACGATCAGCCCCAGCATTTT,TRBV6-2/TRBV6-3,-,TRBJ1-5,TRBD1
CASNQQGPPYEQYF,TGTGCCAGCAACCAACAGGGGCCCCCCTACGAGCAGTACTTC,TRBV5-4,-,TRBJ2-7,TRBD1
CASSLNHRTQEYEQYF,TGTGCCAGCAGCTTAAATCACAGGACGCAAGAGTACGAGCAGTACTTC,TRBV7-9,-,TRBJ2-7,-
CASSIPGSNYGYTF,TGTGCCAGCAGCATCCCAGGGTCTAACTATGGCTACACCTTC,TRBV21-1,-,TRBJ1-2,-
CAWGDGRNSPLHF,TGTGCCTGGGGAGACGGTCGTAATTCACCCCTCCACTTT,TRBV30,-,TRBJ1-6,-
CASSQREGITGELFF,TGTGCCAGCAGCCAAAGGGAGGGGATCACCGGGGAGCTGTTTTTT,TRBV3-1/TRBV3-2,once,TRBJ2-2,TRBD2